This T cell receptor (beta chain) originates from a study of cytomegalovirus exposure and HLA in healthy donors. About this clone: Its antigen is still unknown.

Study results and caveats: There were a few CMV-associated chains whose specificity for CMV antigens was confirmed in vitro. The TCR clusters that emerged in the first cohort tended, a later analysis found, to co-occur in the 120 or so validation repertoires. The investigators catalogued 150 or so TCR beta chains as cytomegalovirus-associated.

The germline V gene has CDR1 MDHEN and CDR2 SYDVKM. This CDR3 is 13 amino acids long. Trimming stripped 3 bases from V and 0 bases from J, with 3 bases between. The study drew the donors from its roughly 110-subject validation cohort, separate from the roughly 670-subject first cohort. Only in-frame clones appear in the TCRdb table, and some are missing; sequencing was by immunoSEQ multiplex PCR. The sample has over 150,000 clones; roughly 85% are singletons. The genes are TRBV28 and TRBJ1-3, with no clear D. The source material was PBMCs. The receptor's source is a man younger than 30 in good health and CMV-seropositive. This CDR3 is CASSFNSGNTIYF. The CDR3 DNA follows: TGTGCCAGCAGTTTCAACTCTGGAAACACCATATATTTT.